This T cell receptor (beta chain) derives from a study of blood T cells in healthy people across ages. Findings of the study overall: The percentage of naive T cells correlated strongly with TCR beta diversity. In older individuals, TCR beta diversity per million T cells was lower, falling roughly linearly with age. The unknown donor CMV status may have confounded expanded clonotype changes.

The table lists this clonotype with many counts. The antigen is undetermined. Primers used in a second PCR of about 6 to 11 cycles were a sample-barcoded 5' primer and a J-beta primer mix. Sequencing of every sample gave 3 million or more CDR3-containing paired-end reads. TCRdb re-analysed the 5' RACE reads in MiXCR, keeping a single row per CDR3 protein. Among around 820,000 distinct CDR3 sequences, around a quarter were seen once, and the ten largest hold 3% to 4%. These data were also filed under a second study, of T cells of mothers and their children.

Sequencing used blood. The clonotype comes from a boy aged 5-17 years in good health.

DNA of the CDR3: TGCAGTGCTAGAAACGTGGGACTAGCGGGAGTCAATGAGCAGTTCTTC. It yields the protein CSARNVGLAGVNEQFF. The chain recombines TRBV20-1 with TRBJ2-1; 14 bases match TRBD2. Germline V CDR1 and CDR2: DFQATT, SNEGSKA (reference sequence). V gave up 2 bases and J gave up 6 bases; unmatched junction bases: 6. The CDR3 contains 16 residues.